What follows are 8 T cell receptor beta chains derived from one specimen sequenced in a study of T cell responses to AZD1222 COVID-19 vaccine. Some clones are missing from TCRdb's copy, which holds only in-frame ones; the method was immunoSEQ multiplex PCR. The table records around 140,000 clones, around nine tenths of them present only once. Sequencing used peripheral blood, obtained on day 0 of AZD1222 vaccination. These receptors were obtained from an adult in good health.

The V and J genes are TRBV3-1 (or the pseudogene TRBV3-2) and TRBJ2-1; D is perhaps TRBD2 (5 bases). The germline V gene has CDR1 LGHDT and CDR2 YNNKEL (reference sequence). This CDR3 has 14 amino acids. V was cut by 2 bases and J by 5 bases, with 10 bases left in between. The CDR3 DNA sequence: TGTGCCAGCAGCCAAAGAGTCGGGGACAATGAGCAGTTCTTC. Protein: CASSQRVGDNEQFF.

DNA of the CDR3: TGTGCCAGCAGCCAAGCCAGGGGGTCTTCGTACGAGCAGTACTTC. Translating gives CASSQARGSSYEQYF. The chain is built from TRBV14 and TRBJ2-7; 7 bases agree with TRBD1. This CDR3 has 15 residues. Germline V gene lookup returns CDR1 SGHDN and CDR2 FVKESK. The trim removed 1 base at V and 4 bases at J, leaving 7 bases unmatched.

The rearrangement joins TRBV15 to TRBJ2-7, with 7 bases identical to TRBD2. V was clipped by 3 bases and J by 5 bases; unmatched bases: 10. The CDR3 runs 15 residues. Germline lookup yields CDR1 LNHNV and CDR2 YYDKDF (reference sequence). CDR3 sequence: CATSRDAGDLHEQYF. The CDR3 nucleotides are TGTGCCACCAGCAGGGACGCGGGAGATCTCCACGAGCAGTACTTC.

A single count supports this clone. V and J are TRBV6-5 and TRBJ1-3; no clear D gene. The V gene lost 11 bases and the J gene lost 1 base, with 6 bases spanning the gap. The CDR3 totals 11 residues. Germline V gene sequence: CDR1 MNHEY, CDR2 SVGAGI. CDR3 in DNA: TGTGCCGTAAGGTCTGGAAACACCATATATTTT. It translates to CAVRSGNTIYF.

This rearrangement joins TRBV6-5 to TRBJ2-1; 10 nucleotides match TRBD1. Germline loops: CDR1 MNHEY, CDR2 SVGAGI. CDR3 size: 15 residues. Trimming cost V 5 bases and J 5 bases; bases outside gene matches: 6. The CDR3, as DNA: TGTGCCAGCAGTATGACAGGGGGCGGACACAATGAGCAGTTCTTC. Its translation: CASSMTGGGHNEQFF.

CDR3 sequence reads: CASSLVRNGTGRFGQVDTIYF. The DNA of the CDR3 is TGTGCCAGCAGCTTAGTGAGGAATGGGACAGGGCGGTTTGGGCAAGTGGACACCATATATTTT. J is TRBJ1-3 and V is TRBV7-8; 9 positions agree with TRBD1. This CDR3 has 21 amino acids. CDR1 is SGHVS, CDR2 FQNEAQ, per germline. V shed 1 base, J shed 8 bases, and the junction held 24 bases outside the gene matches.

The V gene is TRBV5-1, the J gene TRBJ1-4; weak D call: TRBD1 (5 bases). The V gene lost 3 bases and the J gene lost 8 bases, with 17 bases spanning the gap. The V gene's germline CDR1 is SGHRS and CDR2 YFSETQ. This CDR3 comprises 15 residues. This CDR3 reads CASSSAGTGLEKLFF. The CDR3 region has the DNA TGCGCCAGCAGCTCCGCCGGGACGGGCCTAGAAAAACTGTTTTTT.

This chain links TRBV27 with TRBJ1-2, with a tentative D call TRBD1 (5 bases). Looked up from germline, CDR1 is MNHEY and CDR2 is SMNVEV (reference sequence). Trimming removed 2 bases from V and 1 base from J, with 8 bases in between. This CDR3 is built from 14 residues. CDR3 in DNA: TGTGCCAGCAGTTTAAGACAGTTTAACTATGGCTACACCTTC. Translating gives CASSLRQFNYGYTF.